This TCR beta chain was identified in a study of T-cell memory formation after mild COVID-19. Study observations and caveats: Memory cells collected pre-infection included some clones that later responded, suggesting cross-reactive memory joined. CD4+ clones that contracted lay mainly in CM and EM; CD8+ ones lay in EMRA.

Trimming cost V 8 bases and J 2 bases; bases outside gene matches: 8. Per the germline V gene, CDR1 is SGHAT and CDR2 is FQNNGV. The CDR3 runs to 15 residues. Note on this clonotype: Its matching antigen is unknown.

Researchers used 5'RACE with constant-segment primers to make TCR alpha and TCR beta cDNA libraries that carry sample barcodes and UMIs. TCRdb reanalysed the 5' RACE reads using MiXCR and keeps one entry per CDR3 protein. This table has 250,000 to 350,000 distinct CDR3 sequences, roughly 15% appearing once. The clonotype was recovered from a man between 18 and 35 years old who had mild COVID-19 (a few samples of this study predate the infection). Cell type and time point are not known. This chain links TRBV11-2 with TRBJ2-1, with TRBD2 matching over 8 bases. The sequencing sample was made of PBMCs or a T cell subset sorted from them (not recorded which). The CDR3 DNA is TGTGCCAGCCGTCCGGTTAGCGGGGCCTACAATGAGCAGTTCTTC. It translates to CASRPVSGAYNEQFF.